The text below deals with one TCR beta chain. The data are from a study of T cells in Graves' hyperthyroidism and ophthalmopathy. An absence of ophthalmopathy progression within 18 months meant stable Graves' hyperthyroidism. RNA transcripts provided the source from which TCR beta CDR3 regions were amplified. First-round RT-PCR with HTBI primers amplified the TCR CDR3 region. In TCRdb, the multiplex PCR reads were re-called with MiXCR into one record per CDR3 protein. The repertoire holds about 560,000 distinct CDR3 sequences, with under 60% as singletons. This CDR3 contains 14 residues. The ends were cut back, 8 bases at V and 5 bases at J, with 18 bases in the middle. The germline V gene encodes CDR1 SNHLY and CDR2 FYNNEI.

The V gene is TRBV2, the J gene TRBJ1-1; the D gene is possibly TRBD1 (5 bases). Sequencing input: peripheral blood or thyroid tissue (not recorded which). The receptor was derived from a woman younger than 35 with Graves' hyperthyroidism. CDR3 in DNA: TGTGCCAGCTTACAAGGGACCTCAACGACTGAAGCTTTCTTT. It translates to CASLQGTSTTEAFF.